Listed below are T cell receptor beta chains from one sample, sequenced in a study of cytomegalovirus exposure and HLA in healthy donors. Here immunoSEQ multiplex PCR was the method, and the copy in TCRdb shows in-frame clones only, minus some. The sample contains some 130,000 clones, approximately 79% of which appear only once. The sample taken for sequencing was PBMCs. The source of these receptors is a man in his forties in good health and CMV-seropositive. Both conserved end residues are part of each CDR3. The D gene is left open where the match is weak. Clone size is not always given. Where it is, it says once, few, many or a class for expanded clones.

cdr3_aa: CASSRSPRGPRVEPGELFF; cdr3_nt: TGTGCCAGCAGCCGATCCCCCAGGGGACCCAGAGTAGAACCGGGGGAGCTGTTTTTT; d_call: -; v_call: TRBV21-1; j_call: TRBJ2-2; clone_size: -
cdr3_aa: CASSLDRSSKFF; cdr3_nt: TGTGCCAGCAGCTTGGATCGGTCCTCAAAGTTCTTC; d_call: -; v_call: TRBV5-4; j_call: TRBJ2-1; clone_size: -
cdr3_aa: CASSLMASAEYNEQFF; cdr3_nt: TGTGCCAGCAGTTTAATGGCTAGCGCCGAATACAATGAGCAGTTCTTC; d_call: -; v_call: TRBV28; j_call: TRBJ2-1; clone_size: -
cdr3_aa: CASSLVGYEQYF; cdr3_nt: TGCGCCAGCAGCTTAGTCGGCTACGAGCAGTACTTC; d_call: -; v_call: TRBV5-1; j_call: TRBJ2-7; clone_size: -
cdr3_aa: CASSLLGGTGATDTQYF; cdr3_nt: TGTGCCAGCAGTTTATTGGGTGGGACAGGAGCCACAGATACGCAGTATTTT; d_call: TRBD1; v_call: TRBV27; j_call: TRBJ2-3; clone_size: -
cdr3_aa: CASSSRTSGGETQYF; cdr3_nt: TGTGCCAGTAGTTCCCGGACTAGCGGGGGGGAGACCCAGTACTTC; d_call: TRBD2; v_call: TRBV19; j_call: TRBJ2-5; clone_size: -
cdr3_aa: CASSTFTGVETQYF; cdr3_nt: TGTGCCAGCAGTACCTTCACAGGGGTAGAGACCCAGTACTTC; d_call: TRBD1; v_call: TRBV6-6; j_call: TRBJ2-5; clone_size: -
cdr3_aa: CASSARRDSRYEQYF; cdr3_nt: TGTGCCAGTAGTGCCCGCCGGGACAGTCGCTACGAGCAGTACTTC; d_call: TRBD1; v_call: TRBV19; j_call: TRBJ2-7; clone_size: -
cdr3_aa: CASSQRLAGEGTYEQYF; cdr3_nt: TGCGCCAGCAGCCAACGACTAGCGGGAGAAGGGACCTACGAGCAGTACTTC; d_call: TRBD2; v_call: TRBV4-1; j_call: TRBJ2-7; clone_size: -
cdr3_aa: CASSFRLAGGRGTDTQYF; cdr3_nt: TGTGCCAGCAGCTTTAGACTAGCGGGAGGGCGGGGCACAGATACGCAGTATTTT; d_call: TRBD2; v_call: TRBV5-4; j_call: TRBJ2-3; clone_size: -
cdr3_aa: CASSPLRDRPYEQYF; cdr3_nt: TGTGCCAGCAGCCCGCTGAGGGACAGGCCCTACGAGCAGTACTTC; d_call: TRBD1; v_call: TRBV28; j_call: TRBJ2-7; clone_size: -
cdr3_aa: CASSLQTANQPQHF; cdr3_nt: TGTGCCAGCAGCTTACAAACAGCCAATCAGCCCCAGCATTTT; d_call: -; v_call: TRBV7-8; j_call: TRBJ1-5; clone_size: -
cdr3_aa: CASSGALAGNEQFF; cdr3_nt: TGTGCCAGCAGTGGGGCGCTAGCGGGGAATGAGCAGTTCTTC; d_call: TRBD2; v_call: TRBV2; j_call: TRBJ2-1; clone_size: -
cdr3_aa: CAICPGRGQGTEAFF; cdr3_nt: TGTGCCATCTGTCCGGGGCGGGGGCAAGGTACTGAAGCTTTCTTT; d_call: -; v_call: TRBV10-3; j_call: TRBJ1-1; clone_size: -
cdr3_aa: CASRLGQRLQTEAFF; cdr3_nt: TGTGCCAGCAGGCTCGGACAGAGACTCCAAACGGAAGCTTTCTTT; d_call: -; v_call: TRBV28; j_call: TRBJ1-1; clone_size: -
cdr3_aa: CASSPFATGGTNTGELFF; cdr3_nt: TGTGCCAGCTCACCCTTTGCGACGGGAGGGACCAACACCGGGGAGCTGTTTTTT; d_call: TRBD2; v_call: TRBV18; j_call: TRBJ2-2; clone_size: -
cdr3_aa: CASSLLLSSGNTIYF; cdr3_nt: TGTGCCAGCAGCTTACTATTGAGCTCTGGAAACACCATATATTTT; d_call: -; v_call: TRBV11-2; j_call: TRBJ1-3; clone_size: -
cdr3_aa: CETGVPADTQYF; cdr3_nt: TGTGAGACAGGGGTTCCCGCAGATACGCAGTATTTT; d_call: TRBD1; v_call: TRBV19; j_call: TRBJ2-3; clone_size: once
cdr3_aa: CASSGTSGIYEQYF; cdr3_nt: TGCGCCAGCAGCGGGACTAGCGGGATCTACGAGCAGTACTTC; d_call: TRBD2; v_call: TRBV5-1; j_call: TRBJ2-7; clone_size: -
cdr3_aa: CASSPGVDGAGANVLTF; cdr3_nt: TGTGCCAGCTCCCCTGGTGTGGACGGGGCTGGGGCCAACGTCCTGACTTTC; d_call: -; v_call: TRBV18; j_call: TRBJ2-6; clone_size: -
cdr3_aa: CATSPGGTGVSYEQYF; cdr3_nt: TGTGCCACCTCCCCCGGGGGGACAGGGGTTTCCTACGAGCAGTACTTC; d_call: TRBD1; v_call: TRBV15; j_call: TRBJ2-7; clone_size: few
cdr3_aa: CASSLSPLPTTEAFF; cdr3_nt: TGTGCCAGCAGCCTGAGTCCACTACCGACCACTGAAGCTTTCTTT; d_call: -; v_call: TRBV11-2; j_call: TRBJ1-1; clone_size: -